Listed here is a single T cell receptor beta chain. Antigen: not known. The CDR3 extends over 12 amino acids. From germline, CDR1 is SEHNR and CDR2 FQNEAQ (reference sequence). Trimming left V 1 base short and J 7 bases short, with 6 bases between. The source of the sample is a study of blood T cells in healthy people across ages. The authors ran a second PCR of 7 to 11 cycles using a sample-barcoded 5' primer and a J-beta primer mix. A single record per CDR3 protein comes from TCRdb applying MiXCR to the 5' RACE reads. The sample shows under 2,000,000 distinct CDR3 sequences, roughly 49% of them seen only once. Regarding the study as a whole: When set beside aged donors, long-lived donors presented more naive CD4+ cells and higher diversity.

Sample: blood. The receptor comes from a woman aged 40 to 55 in good health. This chain uses TRBV7-9 with TRBJ2-3; D not resolved. Here the CDR3 DNA reads TGTGCCAGCAGCTTAGAGGCTAATACGCAGTATTTT. Translating gives CASSLEANTQYF.